Described below is a single TCR beta chain sequence and its context. Germline CDR1 and CDR2: MNHNS and SASEGT. The CDR3 runs 14 residues. The V and J ends lost 6 bases and 11 bases, in that order; junction bases with no gene match: 14. The data were obtained in a study of regulatory T cells in long-lasting Graves disease. In building TCR beta libraries, iRepertoire HTBI primers were used together with Arm-PCR of CDR3 regions. MiXCR was run by TCRdb on the multiplex PCR reads, yielding one entry per CDR3 protein. Found here are around 460,000 distinct CDR3 sequences, around a fifth of them singletons; the top ten hold about 12%. Time point described: persistent/refractory GD, antithyroid drugs over 5 years with positive TRAb. RNA isolated from PBMCs was used to make the TCR library.

The material was peripheral blood mononuclear cells (PBMCs), obtained when the disease was refractory, from a patient treated with antithyroid drugs. This chain connects TRBV6-1 to TRBJ2-3; 7 bases are shared with TRBD1. The origin of this receptor is a female donor with Graves disease. The DNA for the CDR3 is TGTGCCAGCAGGACATCCCAGGGGGTGAGCGGGCAGTATTTT. It codes for CASRTSQGVSGQYF.